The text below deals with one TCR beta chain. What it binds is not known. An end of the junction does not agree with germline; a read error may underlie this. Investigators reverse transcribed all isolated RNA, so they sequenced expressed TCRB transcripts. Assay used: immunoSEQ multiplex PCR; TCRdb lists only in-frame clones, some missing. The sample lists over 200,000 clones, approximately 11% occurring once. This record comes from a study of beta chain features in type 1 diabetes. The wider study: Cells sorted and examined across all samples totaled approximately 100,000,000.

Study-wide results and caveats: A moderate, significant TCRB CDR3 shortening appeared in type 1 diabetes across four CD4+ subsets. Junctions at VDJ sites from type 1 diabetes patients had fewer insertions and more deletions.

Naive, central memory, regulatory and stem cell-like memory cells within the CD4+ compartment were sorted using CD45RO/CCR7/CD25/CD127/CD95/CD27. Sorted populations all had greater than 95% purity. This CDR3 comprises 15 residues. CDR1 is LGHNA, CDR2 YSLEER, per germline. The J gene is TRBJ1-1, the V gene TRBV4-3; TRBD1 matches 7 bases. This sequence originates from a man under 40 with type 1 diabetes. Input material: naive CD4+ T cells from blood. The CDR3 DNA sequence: TGCGCCAGCAGCCAAGACCCCCGGGTGCCGGGACAGACAGAATTT. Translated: CASSQDPRVPGQTEF.